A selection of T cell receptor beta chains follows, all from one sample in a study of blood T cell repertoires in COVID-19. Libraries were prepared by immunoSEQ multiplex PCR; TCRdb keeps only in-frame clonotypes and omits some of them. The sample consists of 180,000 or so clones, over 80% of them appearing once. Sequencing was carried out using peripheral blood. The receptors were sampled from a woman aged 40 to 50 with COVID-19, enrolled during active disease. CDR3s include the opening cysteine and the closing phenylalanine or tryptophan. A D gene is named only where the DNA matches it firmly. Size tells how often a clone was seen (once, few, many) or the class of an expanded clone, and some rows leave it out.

CDR3 DNA: TGTGCCAGCAGCTCACCCCAGCGGGAGGGTTTGCTAGAGCAGTTCTTC
CDR3 protein: CASSSPQREGLLEQFF
D gene: TRBD2
J gene: TRBJ2-1
clone size: NA
V gene: TRBV7-8

CDR3 DNA: TGTGCCAGCAGTGATGGGGGACTAGCGTTTAGCACAGATACGCAGTATTTT
CDR3 protein: CASSDGGLAFSTDTQYF
D gene: TRBD2
J gene: TRBJ2-3
clone size: NA
V gene: TRBV2

CDR3 DNA: TGTGCCAGCAGTCAACAGGGGGCAGATACGCAGTATTTT
CDR3 protein: CASSQQGADTQYF
D gene: TRBD1
J gene: TRBJ2-3
clone size: NA
V gene: TRBV2

CDR3 DNA: TGTGCTAGCGGGGGGGTTCGGGATACGCAGTATTTT
CDR3 protein: CASGGVRDTQYF
D gene: TRBD2
J gene: TRBJ2-3
clone size: NA
V gene: TRBV12-5

CDR3 DNA: TGTGCCAGCAGTTTACCTATCGGCGAGCAGTACTTC
CDR3 protein: CASSLPIGEQYF
D gene: NA
J gene: TRBJ2-7
clone size: NA
V gene: TRBV28

CDR3 DNA: TGTGCCAGCAGCCAATACGGCGGCGCTAACTATGGCTACACCTTC
CDR3 protein: CASSQYGGANYGYTF
D gene: NA
J gene: TRBJ1-2
clone size: NA
V gene: TRBV16

CDR3 DNA: TGTGCCAGCAGTTTATTCTCGACAGGTGCCTATAGCAATCAGCCCCAGCATTTT
CDR3 protein: CASSLFSTGAYSNQPQHF
D gene: NA
J gene: TRBJ1-5
clone size: NA
V gene: TRBV28

CDR3 DNA: TGTGCCAGCAGCACGGGACAAAGGAGTTTGAATGAGCAGTTCTTC
CDR3 protein: CASSTGQRSLNEQFF
D gene: NA
J gene: TRBJ2-1
clone size: NA
V gene: TRBV11-2

CDR3 DNA: TGTGCCAGCAGTAATCAGGGTTCGCACTACGAGCAGTACTTC
CDR3 protein: CASSNQGSHYEQYF
D gene: NA
J gene: TRBJ2-7
clone size: few
V gene: TRBV27

CDR3 DNA: TGTGCCAGCCTTATCGACAGGGGAGGAGAGACCCAGTACTTC
CDR3 protein: CASLIDRGGETQYF
D gene: TRBD1
J gene: TRBJ2-5
clone size: NA
V gene: TRBV28

CDR3 DNA: TGTGCCAGCACGAAACAGATACACGAGCAGTACTTC
CDR3 protein: CASTKQIHEQYF
D gene: NA
J gene: TRBJ2-7
clone size: NA
V gene: TRBV28

CDR3 DNA: TGTGCCAGCAGATCTGACAGGCACCCCTACGAGCAGTACTTC
CDR3 protein: CASRSDRHPYEQYF
D gene: NA
J gene: TRBJ2-7
clone size: NA
V gene: TRBV9

CDR3 DNA: TGTGCCAGCAGTTGGGCAGAGGGCGGGGAGACCCAGTACTTC
CDR3 protein: CASSWAEGGETQYF
D gene: NA
J gene: TRBJ2-5
clone size: NA
V gene: TRBV28

CDR3 DNA: TGTGCCAGCAGCCAAGGGAGGGGTGTTAGCGGGGCAAGCTCCTACGAGCAGTACTTC
CDR3 protein: CASSQGRGVSGASSYEQYF
D gene: TRBD2
J gene: TRBJ2-7
clone size: NA
V gene: TRBV4-2

CDR3 DNA: TGTGCCAGCAGCACAAAGGACAGGGGAGAAGCTTTCTTT
CDR3 protein: CASSTKDRGEAFF
D gene: TRBD1
J gene: TRBJ1-1
clone size: NA
V gene: TRBV5-5

CDR3 DNA: TGTGCCAGCAGTCGGGCCCCGCGGGGCAATCAGCCCCAGCATTTT
CDR3 protein: CASSRAPRGNQPQHF
D gene: NA
J gene: TRBJ1-5
clone size: NA
V gene: TRBV6-2/TRBV6-3

CDR3 DNA: TGTGCCAGCAGCCCGAGACAGGGGGCTGGAAACACCATATATTTT
CDR3 protein: CASSPRQGAGNTIYF
D gene: TRBD1
J gene: TRBJ1-3
clone size: NA
V gene: TRBV5-4

CDR3 DNA: TGTGCCAGCATAGCGGGGACTAGCGCATACGAGCAGTACTTC
CDR3 protein: CASIAGTSAYEQYF
D gene: TRBD2
J gene: TRBJ2-7
clone size: NA
V gene: TRBV28

CDR3 DNA: TGCGCCAGCCATGCACCGCGGCGTGAAAAACTGTTTTTT
CDR3 protein: CASHAPRREKLFF
D gene: NA
J gene: TRBJ1-4
clone size: NA
V gene: TRBV4-1

CDR3 DNA: TGTGCCAGCAGTTACGGAGACAGGGGTGAAAAACTGTTTTTT
CDR3 protein: CASSYGDRGEKLFF
D gene: TRBD1
J gene: TRBJ1-4
clone size: NA
V gene: TRBV6-5

CDR3 DNA: TGTGCCAGCAGCGTATCGACAGGGGACTATGGCTACACCTTC
CDR3 protein: CASSVSTGDYGYTF
D gene: TRBD1
J gene: TRBJ1-2
clone size: many
V gene: TRBV9

CDR3 DNA: TGCAGCGTTGATCGACAGGGTCTTGACGCTGAAGCTTTCTTT
CDR3 protein: CSVDRQGLDAEAFF
D gene: TRBD1
J gene: TRBJ1-1
clone size: NA
V gene: TRBV29-1

CDR3 DNA: TGTGCCAGCACCTCATCGACACCCACCCGGGGGGACACTGAAGCTTTCTTT
CDR3 protein: CASTSSTPTRGDTEAFF
D gene: NA
J gene: TRBJ1-1
clone size: NA
V gene: TRBV3-1/TRBV3-2

CDR3 DNA: TGTGCCGGCGGGGGTAGCGGAGAGACCCAGTACTTC
CDR3 protein: CAGGGSGETQYF
D gene: TRBD2
J gene: TRBJ2-5
clone size: once
V gene: TRBV6-6

CDR3 DNA: TGTGCCAGCAGTTCAAGGACGGGAGACAATGAGCAGTTCTTC
CDR3 protein: CASSSRTGDNEQFF
D gene: NA
J gene: TRBJ2-1
clone size: once
V gene: TRBV2

CDR3 DNA: TGTGCCAGCAGTTACAGAACGACAGCGAACACTGAAGCTTTCTTT
CDR3 protein: CASSYRTTANTEAFF
D gene: NA
J gene: TRBJ1-1
clone size: NA
V gene: TRBV6-5

CDR3 DNA: TGTGCCAGCAGTGAAATGGGGAGTCTCCAAGAGACCCAGTACTTC
CDR3 protein: CASSEMGSLQETQYF
D gene: NA
J gene: TRBJ2-5
clone size: NA
V gene: TRBV25-1

CDR3 DNA: TGTGCCAGCAGCTTTCGGGGGAATAATTCACCCCTCCACTTT
CDR3 protein: CASSFRGNNSPLHF
D gene: NA
J gene: TRBJ1-6
clone size: NA
V gene: TRBV11-2

CDR3 DNA: TGTGCCAGCAGCTTAATCGGGACAGGACCCGGGGAGCTGTTTTTT
CDR3 protein: CASSLIGTGPGELFF
D gene: TRBD1
J gene: TRBJ2-2
clone size: NA
V gene: TRBV7-9

CDR3 DNA: TGTGCCAGTAGGCGAGCCCCGGGACTAGCGGGAGAAGGGGACACAGATACGCAGTATTTT
CDR3 protein: CASRRAPGLAGEGDTDTQYF
D gene: TRBD2
J gene: TRBJ2-3
clone size: NA
V gene: TRBV19

CDR3 DNA: TGTGCCAGTACCCTCCTGGGGGGGGGAGGCACTGAAGCTTTCTTT
CDR3 protein: CASTLLGGGGTEAFF
D gene: NA
J gene: TRBJ1-1
clone size: NA
V gene: TRBV19

CDR3 DNA: TGTGCCAGCAGCCCCGTTCTAAATTCACCCCTCCACTTT
CDR3 protein: CASSPVLNSPLHF
D gene: NA
J gene: TRBJ1-6
clone size: NA
V gene: TRBV3-1/TRBV3-2

CDR3 DNA: TGTGCCAGCACCCCGGACAGGGCCACCGGGGAGCTGTTTTTT
CDR3 protein: CASTPDRATGELFF
D gene: TRBD1
J gene: TRBJ2-2
clone size: few
V gene: TRBV28

CDR3 DNA: TGTGCCAGCAGTAGGAGCCACCTAAACTATGGCTACACCTTC
CDR3 protein: CASSRSHLNYGYTF
D gene: NA
J gene: TRBJ1-2
clone size: NA
V gene: TRBV27